What follows describes a single T cell receptor (beta chain). As yet, its antigen is unknown. The sample originates from a study of beta chain features in type 1 diabetes. Study conclusions and caveats: In every one of the four CD4+ subsets, TCRB CDR3s were moderately but significantly shorter in Type 1 diabetes patients.

Since all of the isolated RNA was reverse transcribed, expressed TCRB transcripts were what got sequenced. The data were produced by immunoSEQ multiplex PCR, yet TCRdb's version contains in-frame clones alone and is incomplete. The sample holds a few hundred thousand clones, approximately 13% seen once. Germline assignment: CDR1 SEHNR and CDR2 FQNEAQ (reference sequence). CDR3 size: 13 residues. V was clipped by 3 bases and J by 4 bases; unmatched bases: 2. The sequenced material came from naive CD4+ T cells from blood. The receptor's source is a man aged 30 to 39 with type 1 diabetes. V usage is TRBV7-9 and J usage is TRBJ1-2; 7 bases match TRBD1. CDR3 in DNA: TGTGCCAGCAGCTTCCCAGGGGGCTATGGCTACACCTTC. It codes for CASSFPGGYGYTF. Full variable domain (missing parts from reference TRBV7-9 and TRBJ1-2): DTGVSQNPRHKITKRGQNVTFRCDPISEHNRLYWYRQTLGQGPEFLTYFQNEAQLEKSRLLSDRFSAERPKGSFSTLEIQRTEQGDSAMYLCASSFPGGYGYTFGSGTRLTVV.